A selection of T cell receptor beta chains follows, all from one sample in a study of shared clonotypes between healthy human individuals. TCRdb's copy holds only in-frame clones and misses some; the assay was immunoSEQ multiplex PCR. The table includes approximately 720,000 clones, about two thirds detected once. Sequenced sample: memory CD4+ T cells sorted from blood. These receptor sequences come from a woman younger than 45 in good health. Both conserved end residues are part of each CDR3. Fields, in order: J gene, D gene, V gene, clone size, CDR3 DNA, CDR3 protein. A D gene is named only where the DNA matches it firmly. For some rows the clone size is stated as once, few or many, or as a class when expanded; others skip it.

J gene: TRBJ2-2
D gene: TRBD1
V gene: TRBV19
clone size: NA
CDR3 DNA: TGTGCCAGTATCCCTACTCCGGGACAGGGGGCCGGCGGGGAGCTGTTTTTT
CDR3 protein: CASIPTPGQGAGGELFF

J gene: TRBJ1-5
D gene: NA
V gene: TRBV5-6
clone size: many
CDR3 DNA: TGTGCCAGCAGCTTCCTGCATCAGCCCCAGCATTTT
CDR3 protein: CASSFLHQPQHF

J gene: TRBJ2-3
D gene: TRBD1
V gene: TRBV15
clone size: few
CDR3 DNA: TGTGCCACCAGCATCGGGACAGGGGGAGATACGCAGTATTTT
CDR3 protein: CATSIGTGGDTQYF

J gene: TRBJ1-2
D gene: NA
V gene: TRBV7-9
clone size: NA
CDR3 DNA: TGTGCCAGCAGCCCCCAAGTGAATGGCTACACCTTC
CDR3 protein: CASSPQVNGYTF

J gene: TRBJ2-2
D gene: NA
V gene: TRBV27
clone size: few
CDR3 DNA: TGTGCCAGCAGTTTGGGAGACACCGGGGAGCTGTTTTTT
CDR3 protein: CASSLGDTGELFF

J gene: TRBJ1-5
D gene: TRBD1
V gene: TRBV19
clone size: NA
CDR3 DNA: TGTGCCAGTAGTAATACACAGGGGCGTCGACAGCCCCAGCATTTT
CDR3 protein: CASSNTQGRRQPQHF

J gene: TRBJ2-3
D gene: NA
V gene: TRBV29-1
clone size: NA
CDR3 DNA: TGCAGCGTTGAGGGAGCCGCAGCGGATACGCAGTATTTT
CDR3 protein: CSVEGAAADTQYF

J gene: TRBJ2-1
D gene: NA
V gene: TRBV28
clone size: NA
CDR3 DNA: TGTGCCAGCAGGCAGAGCTCCTACAATGAGCAGTTCTTC
CDR3 protein: CASRQSSYNEQFF

J gene: TRBJ1-5
D gene: NA
V gene: TRBV6-6
clone size: NA
CDR3 DNA: TGTGCCAGCAGCCGCGACACTCAGCCCCAGCATTTT
CDR3 protein: CASSRDTQPQHF

J gene: TRBJ1-2
D gene: NA
V gene: TRBV6-4
clone size: NA
CDR3 DNA: TGTGCCAGCAGTGCCACTGGTCGGGCCCCCTATGGCTACACCTTC
CDR3 protein: CASSATGRAPYGYTF

J gene: TRBJ2-5
D gene: NA
V gene: TRBV30
clone size: NA
CDR3 DNA: TGTGCCTGGAGTGTACACTTCGCAGAGACCCAGTACTTC
CDR3 protein: CAWSVHFAETQYF

J gene: TRBJ2-2
D gene: NA
V gene: TRBV19
clone size: NA
CDR3 DNA: TGTGCCAGTACCCCCAGGCCAGGGGCCGGGGAGCTGTTTTTT
CDR3 protein: CASTPRPGAGELFF

J gene: TRBJ1-3
D gene: NA
V gene: TRBV11-2
clone size: NA
CDR3 DNA: TGTGCCAGCAGCTTAGAACGAACGGGAAACACCATATATTTT
CDR3 protein: CASSLERTGNTIYF

J gene: TRBJ2-1
D gene: NA
V gene: TRBV28
clone size: NA
CDR3 DNA: TGTGCCAGCAGTTCCGCCGGGGCGGCTAAGAAGCAGTTCTTC
CDR3 protein: CASSSAGAAKKQFF

J gene: TRBJ2-3
D gene: TRBD2
V gene: TRBV28
clone size: NA
CDR3 DNA: TGTGCCAGCAGGCCCGGGACTAGTAAGGATACGCAGTATTTT
CDR3 protein: CASRPGTSKDTQYF

J gene: TRBJ1-1
D gene: NA
V gene: TRBV5-4
clone size: NA
CDR3 DNA: TGTGCCAGCAGGGGGCAGGCGGGCACTGAAGCTTTCTTT
CDR3 protein: CASRGQAGTEAFF

J gene: TRBJ2-5
D gene: NA
V gene: TRBV5-1
clone size: NA
CDR3 DNA: TGCGCCAGCAGCATACTCGGAGGCCTGGAGACCCAGTACTTC
CDR3 protein: CASSILGGLETQYF

J gene: TRBJ2-3
D gene: TRBD2
V gene: TRBV5-1
clone size: NA
CDR3 DNA: TGCGCCAGCAAAACGTTAGCGGGAGTCCCCACAGATACGCAGTATTTT
CDR3 protein: CASKTLAGVPTDTQYF

J gene: TRBJ2-1
D gene: NA
V gene: TRBV4-2
clone size: NA
CDR3 DNA: TGTGCCAGCAGCCCAACCAACACGGAGTACAATGAGCAGTTCTTC
CDR3 protein: CASSPTNTEYNEQFF

J gene: TRBJ2-5
D gene: NA
V gene: TRBV19
clone size: NA
CDR3 DNA: TGTGCCAGTAGTACCTTAGAGTACCAAGAGACCCAGTACTTC
CDR3 protein: CASSTLEYQETQYF

J gene: TRBJ1-3
D gene: NA
V gene: TRBV5-1
clone size: few
CDR3 DNA: TGCGCCAGCAGCTTGGCAGGTGCCTCCTCTGGAAACACCATATATTTT
CDR3 protein: CASSLAGASSGNTIYF

J gene: TRBJ2-5
D gene: NA
V gene: TRBV11-1
clone size: once
CDR3 DNA: TGTGCCAGCAGCTGGGGAGCGTGGGAGACCCAGTACTTC
CDR3 protein: CASSWGAWETQYF

J gene: TRBJ2-1
D gene: NA
V gene: TRBV28
clone size: few
CDR3 DNA: TGTGCCAGCAGTTTCCCCGAGACAGCCTACAATGAGCAGTTCTTC
CDR3 protein: CASSFPETAYNEQFF

J gene: TRBJ1-3
D gene: NA
V gene: TRBV14
clone size: once
CDR3 DNA: TGTGCCAGCAAACAGGGTGGGTCTGGAAACACCATATATTTT
CDR3 protein: CASKQGGSGNTIYF

J gene: TRBJ2-3
D gene: NA
V gene: TRBV5-1
clone size: NA
CDR3 DNA: TGCGCCAGCAGCTTGGTACAGGGCCCTAGCACAGATACGCAGTATTTT
CDR3 protein: CASSLVQGPSTDTQYF

J gene: TRBJ2-3
D gene: NA
V gene: TRBV5-4
clone size: NA
CDR3 DNA: TGTGCCAGCAGCAACGGCGGGGGCACAGATACGCAGTATTTT
CDR3 protein: CASSNGGGTDTQYF

J gene: TRBJ1-3
D gene: NA
V gene: TRBV2
clone size: NA
CDR3 DNA: TGTGCCAGCAGTGAAGCCTTTAAAGGGGGCTCTGGAAACACCATATATTTT
CDR3 protein: CASSEAFKGGSGNTIYF

J gene: TRBJ1-4
D gene: NA
V gene: TRBV15
clone size: NA
CDR3 DNA: TGTGCCACCAGCAGAGACCCGATGGTTGCCCATGAAAAACTGTTTTTT
CDR3 protein: CATSRDPMVAHEKLFF

J gene: TRBJ1-1
D gene: TRBD1
V gene: TRBV29-1
clone size: NA
CDR3 DNA: TGCAGCGTTGGGGCAGGGGGCATCGCTGAAGCTTTCTTT
CDR3 protein: CSVGAGGIAEAFF

J gene: TRBJ1-1
D gene: NA
V gene: TRBV11-2
clone size: few
CDR3 DNA: TGTGCCAGCAGCTACTTGAACACTGAAGCTTTCTTT
CDR3 protein: CASSYLNTEAFF

J gene: TRBJ2-3
D gene: NA
V gene: TRBV27
clone size: NA
CDR3 DNA: TGTGCCAGCACCTCGGTCTTCACAGATACGCAGTATTTT
CDR3 protein: CASTSVFTDTQYF

J gene: TRBJ1-5
D gene: NA
V gene: TRBV19
clone size: NA
CDR3 DNA: TGTGCCAGTAGTACGGCGGACTTCAATCAGCCCCAGCATTTT
CDR3 protein: CASSTADFNQPQHF

J gene: TRBJ1-4
D gene: NA
V gene: TRBV11-2
clone size: NA
CDR3 DNA: TGTGCCAGCAGCTTAGGGCAAGGGATACTGTTTTTT
CDR3 protein: CASSLGQGILFF

J gene: TRBJ2-7
D gene: NA
V gene: TRBV7-9
clone size: NA
CDR3 DNA: TGTGCCAGCAGCTTCTCCGGGACCCTCTCCTACGAGCAGTACTTC
CDR3 protein: CASSFSGTLSYEQYF

J gene: TRBJ1-2
D gene: NA
V gene: TRBV18
clone size: NA
CDR3 DNA: TGTGCCAGCTCACCACTGGTCTGGGACGATGGCTACACCTTC
CDR3 protein: CASSPLVWDDGYTF

J gene: TRBJ1-3
D gene: TRBD1
V gene: TRBV7-3
clone size: many
CDR3 DNA: TGTGCCAGCAGCTCAGGGGGTTCGGGAAACACCATATATTTT
CDR3 protein: CASSSGGSGNTIYF

J gene: TRBJ2-3
D gene: NA
V gene: TRBV19
clone size: NA
CDR3 DNA: TGTGCCAGTACCGCCTCGGTCCTTAGCACAGATACGCAGTATTTT
CDR3 protein: CASTASVLSTDTQYF

J gene: TRBJ2-1
D gene: NA
V gene: TRBV7-2
clone size: NA
CDR3 DNA: TGTGCCAGCAGCTACCCGGGTGGGACAAATGAGCAGTTCTTC
CDR3 protein: CASSYPGGTNEQFF

J gene: TRBJ2-5
D gene: NA
V gene: TRBV6-6
clone size: NA
CDR3 DNA: TGTGCCAGCAGTTACGCCAACAGGGATGGGACCCAGTACTTC
CDR3 protein: CASSYANRDGTQYF

J gene: TRBJ2-1
D gene: NA
V gene: TRBV28
clone size: once
CDR3 DNA: TGTGCCAGCAGTGGCTACAATGAGCAGTTCTTC
CDR3 protein: CASSGYNEQFF

J gene: TRBJ1-5
D gene: NA
V gene: TRBV28
clone size: few
CDR3 DNA: TGTGCCAGCAGTTTAAGGTGGGGCCGACAGCCCCAGCATTTT
CDR3 protein: CASSLRWGRQPQHF

J gene: TRBJ2-3
D gene: NA
V gene: TRBV6-6
clone size: NA
CDR3 DNA: TGTGCCAGCAGTTACGGGTTTGGGCTTAAAGATACGCAGTATTTT
CDR3 protein: CASSYGFGLKDTQYF

J gene: TRBJ2-1
D gene: NA
V gene: TRBV6-5
clone size: NA
CDR3 DNA: TGTGCCAGCAGTTACTCGAAGGGCTACAATGAGCAGTTCTTC
CDR3 protein: CASSYSKGYNEQFF

J gene: TRBJ2-3
D gene: TRBD2
V gene: TRBV4-2
clone size: NA
CDR3 DNA: TGTGCCAGCAGCCAAGACGGGACTAGCGGGAGTTTAGGAACAGATACGCAGTATTTT
CDR3 protein: CASSQDGTSGSLGTDTQYF

J gene: TRBJ1-5
D gene: NA
V gene: TRBV28
clone size: NA
CDR3 DNA: TGTGCCAGCAGACTGTATAGCGGCAATCAGCCCCAGCATTTT
CDR3 protein: CASRLYSGNQPQHF

J gene: TRBJ2-7
D gene: TRBD1
V gene: TRBV25-1
clone size: NA
CDR3 DNA: TGTGCCAGCAGTGAAGGGACAGGGGCCTACGAGCAGTACTTC
CDR3 protein: CASSEGTGAYEQYF

J gene: TRBJ1-5
D gene: NA
V gene: TRBV2
clone size: NA
CDR3 DNA: TGTGCCAGCAGCTACCTGGACAGAAATCAGCCCCAGCATTTT
CDR3 protein: CASSYLDRNQPQHF

J gene: TRBJ2-7
D gene: NA
V gene: TRBV7-6
clone size: NA
CDR3 DNA: TGTGCCAGCAGCCGGGCTAGCGATTCCGGAAAGCAGTACTTC
CDR3 protein: CASSRASDSGKQYF

J gene: TRBJ2-3
D gene: NA
V gene: TRBV5-6
clone size: NA
CDR3 DNA: TGTGCCAGCAGCTTGGGGACAGTCTTAGCAGATACGCAGTATTTT
CDR3 protein: CASSLGTVLADTQYF

J gene: TRBJ1-1
D gene: NA
V gene: TRBV14
clone size: NA
CDR3 DNA: TGTGCCAGCAGCCAAGATAATGGGGTTGGTGAAGCTTTCTTT
CDR3 protein: CASSQDNGVGEAFF

J gene: TRBJ1-2
D gene: NA
V gene: TRBV4-1
clone size: NA
CDR3 DNA: TGCGCCAGCAGCCAAGAATCCGGGGCTAACTATGGCTACACCTTC
CDR3 protein: CASSQESGANYGYTF

J gene: TRBJ2-1
D gene: NA
V gene: TRBV19
clone size: NA
CDR3 DNA: TGTGCCAGTAGCACGACCGGACCTCGCGGTGAGCAGTTCTTC
CDR3 protein: CASSTTGPRGEQFF